These 30 T cell receptor beta chains share one sample of origin, sequenced in a study of blood T cell repertoires in COVID-19. Here immunoSEQ multiplex PCR was the method, and the copy in TCRdb shows in-frame clones only, minus some. The sample carries 190,000 or so clones, 88% recorded once. Input material: peripheral blood. The receptors come from a woman between 25 and 40 years old with acute or convalescent COVID-19.

The V gene is TRBV5-1, the J gene TRBJ2-2; D ambiguous. Germline V gene data show CDR1 as SGHRS and CDR2 as YFSETQ. Trimming took 0 bases from V and 4 from J, leaving 7 bases between them. The CDR3 contains 14 residues. The CDR3 loop reads CASSLASGTGELFF. Here the CDR3 DNA reads TGCGCCAGCAGCTTGGCCTCGGGCACCGGGGAGCTGTTTTTT.

V usage is TRBV11-2 and J usage is TRBJ2-2, with 8 bases fitting TRBD1. The CDR3 has 16 amino acids. Germline loops: CDR1 SGHAT, CDR2 FQNNGV. J lost 8 bases, V lost 4 bases, and 12 bases had no gene match. In DNA, the CDR3 is TGTGCCAGCAGCTCCCCAGCTGGACAGGGTCAAGGGGAGCTGTTTTTT. This translates into CASSSPAGQGQGELFF.

V is TRBV7-2 and J is TRBJ2-1; D gene ambiguous. Per the germline V gene, CDR1 is SGHTA and CDR2 is FQGNSA. V lost 0 bases and J lost 0, with 6 bases in between. The length of the CDR3 is 15 residues. CDR3 DNA sequence: TGTGCCAGCAGCTTAGCTTCGCGCTCCTACAATGAGCAGTTCTTC. Protein product: CASSLASRSYNEQFF.

The chain couples TRBV4-1 to TRBJ1-1, with 9 positions matching TRBD1. The CDR3 is 16 residues long. CDR1 and CDR2 (germline): MGHRA, YSYEKL. J lost 10 bases, V lost 5 bases, and 17 bases had no gene match. The CDR3 loop reads CASSSRDRVGEQGAFF. CDR3 in DNA: TGCGCCAGCAGCTCCCGGGACAGGGTTGGCGAACAAGGAGCTTTCTTT.

The CDR3 here is CASSLGLSGANVLTF. CDR3 nucleotide sequence: TGTGCCAGCAGTTTGGGGCTCTCTGGGGCCAACGTCCTGACTTTC. The chain couples TRBV28 to TRBJ2-6, with D perhaps TRBD1 (5 bases). Germline CDR1 and CDR2: MDHEN and SYDVKM. With 3 bases removed from V and 0 bases from J, the gap between germline ends came to 6 bases. The CDR3 has 15 amino acids.

The rearrangement joins TRBV27 to TRBJ2-7; TRBD2 matches at 12 bases. Unmatched junction bases numbered 9, after V lost 4 bases and J lost 5 bases. The CDR3 sequence is 16 residues long. Germline-derived CDR1 and CDR2 are MNHEY and SMNVEV (reference sequence). CDR3 in DNA: TGTGCCAGCAGTTCCGCTCTAGCGGGAGGGATAAACGAGCAGTACTTC. Its protein product is CASSSALAGGINEQYF.

This clone appeared a single time. V usage is TRBV6-1 and J usage is TRBJ1-6, with D hard to call. Germline V gene sequence: CDR1 MNHNS, CDR2 SASEGT. The CDR3 sequence is 17 residues long. V was shortened by 0 bases and J by 8 bases, with 17 bases between the two germline ends. In DNA form, the CDR3 reads TGTGCCAGCAGTGAAGCGGCTCGGAACACGGGTTATTCACCCCTCCACTTT. Amino acids: CASSEAARNTGYSPLHF.

The J gene is TRBJ2-7, the V gene TRBV9, with TRBD2 matching over 12 bases. Trimming took 5 bases from V and 7 from J; bases not matched to a gene: 10. The CDR3 sequence is 15 residues long. Per germline, CDR1 SGDLS and CDR2 YYNGEE. This chain's CDR3 is CASSATSGRTREQYF. CDR3 bases: TGTGCCAGCAGTGCGACTAGCGGGAGAACTCGTGAGCAGTACTTC.

CDR3 region: CSVGRDYEQYF. The CDR3 region has the DNA TGCAGCGTTGGGCGGGACTACGAGCAGTACTTC. The chain employs TRBV29-1 and TRBJ2-7; D may be TRBD2 (6 bases). V was trimmed by 4 bases and J by 3 bases, leaving 7 bases between them. The CDR3 runs to 11 residues. Germline V gene lookup returns CDR1 SQVTM and CDR2 ANQGSEA.

The chain has TRBV2 and TRBJ1-5; D might be TRBD1 (5 bases). V was cut by 7 bases and J by 0 bases, with 7 bases left in between. CDR3 length: 13 residues. Germline CDR1 SNHLY, CDR2 FYNNEI. The CDR3 reads CASIQDSNQPQHF. CDR3 in DNA: TGTGCCAGCATACAGGATAGCAATCAGCCCCAGCATTTT.

This chain joins TRBV11-2 and TRBJ2-3; D remains ambiguous. Germline CDR1 is SGHAT and CDR2 is FQNNGV. The CDR3 has 14 amino acids. V shed 0 bases and J shed 4 bases, with 8 bases lying between them. DNA of the CDR3: TGTGCCAGCAGCTTAGATCTGAGTTCAGATACGCAGTATTTT. Residues: CASSLDLSSDTQYF.

The V call is TRBV7-8, the J call TRBJ1-4, with 10 bases lining up with TRBD1. CDR1 and CDR2 (germline): SGHVS, FQNEAQ. J gave up 6 bases and V 4 bases, and 11 bases lay outside the gene matches. There are 17 residues in the CDR3. The DNA for the CDR3 is TGTGCCAGCAGCTGGACAGGGGGGTCCCACGGAGATGAAAAACTGTTTTTT. It codes for CASSWTGGSHGDEKLFF.

This clone came up a few times. The V gene is TRBV27, the J gene TRBJ2-3; 7 bases agree with TRBD1. Per germline, CDR1 MNHEY and CDR2 SMNVEV (reference sequence). V was pared by 3 bases and J by 4 bases, with 1 base of the junction left unmatched. The CDR3 runs to 13 residues. CDR3 nucleotides: TGTGCCAGCAGTTTCGACAGGGCAGATACGCAGTATTTT. It is translated as CASSFDRADTQYF.

The chain employs TRBV7-9 and TRBJ1-3; 9 nucleotides align to TRBD1. V lost 2 bases and J lost 4; bases outside the gene matches: 6. The CDR3 runs to 16 residues. Germline V lookup: CDR1 SEHNR, CDR2 FQNEAQ (reference sequence). CDR3 coding DNA: TGTGCCAGCAGCTTACTCGGGGACAGGGTCGGAAACACCATATATTTT. It codes for CASSLLGDRVGNTIYF. The whole variable domain, filled in from reference TRBV7-9 and TRBJ1-3, reads DTGVSQNPRHKITKRGQNVTFRCDPISEHNRLYWYRQTLGQGPEFLTYFQNEAQLEKSRLLSDRFSAERPKGSFSTLEIQRTEQGDSAMYLCASSLLGDRVGNTIYFGEGSWLTVV.

About this clone: The sample contains more than one DNA sequence encoding this CDR3. The V call is TRBV28, the J call TRBJ1-2; perhaps TRBD1 as D (5 bases). This CDR3 has 12 residues. Looked up from germline, CDR1 is MDHEN and CDR2 is SYDVKM. The ends were cut back, 8 bases at V and 5 bases at J, with 12 bases in the middle. DNA for the CDR3: TGTGCCAGCCGACCGGGGGGGTATGGCTACACCTTC. This translates into CASRPGGYGYTF.

In its sample, this clone was seen once. The chain is built from TRBV5-1 and TRBJ1-4, with D possibly TRBD1 on 5 matching bases. V shed 3 bases and J shed 8 bases, with 17 bases lying between them. Germline values: CDR1 SGHRS, CDR2 YFSETQ. This CDR3 region has 15 residues. CDR3 protein: CASSSQGGGGEKLFF. Here the CDR3 DNA reads TGCGCCAGCAGCTCCCAGGGCGGCGGGGGGGAAAAACTGTTTTTT.

This rearrangement joins TRBV11-3 to TRBJ1-5, with D unresolved. The CDR3 spans 16 residues. Germline values: CDR1 SGHNT, CDR2 YENEEA. Trimming took off 5 bases at V and 4 bases at J, with 18 bases between the two ends. Here the CDR3 reads CASSPHWPDLNQPQHF. The CDR3 DNA sequence: TGTGCCAGCAGCCCCCATTGGCCGGACTTAAATCAGCCCCAGCATTTT.

The chain is built from TRBV6-5 and TRBJ2-7; D is undetermined. Trimming removed 7 bases from V and 5 bases from J, with 12 bases in between. The CDR3 length is 12 residues. The germline V gene has CDR1 MNHEY and CDR2 SVGAGI. The CDR3 reads CASTLKGDEQYF. The CDR3 nucleotides read TGTGCCAGCACCCTGAAAGGAGACGAGCAGTACTTC.

The genes are TRBV19 and TRBJ2-1; 9 bases fit TRBD2. The V segment lost 8 bases and the J segment 6 bases; nucleotides outside the gene matches: 17. The CDR3 consists of 17 residues. CDR1 LNHDA and CDR2 SQIVND come from the germline V gene (reference sequence). CDR3 DNA sequence: TGTGCCAGTGGGTGGTCTAGCGGGAATTGGGGTTCCAATGAGCAGTTCTTC. Residues: CASGWSSGNWGSNEQFF.

V is TRBV2 and J is TRBJ1-1, with D perhaps matching TRBD1 (6 bases). The germline gives CDR1 SNHLY, CDR2 FYNNEI. The CDR3 is 14 amino acids. The ends were cut back, 4 bases at V and 2 bases at J, with 11 bases in the middle. CDR3 nucleotides: TGTGCCAGCAGTGCGCAGGGGCCCAACACTGAAGCTTTCTTT. Protein: CASSAQGPNTEAFF.

The chain is built from TRBV18 and TRBJ2-5; the match to TRBD2 covers 12 bases. Unmatched junction bases numbered 8, after V lost 1 base and J lost 5 bases. The germline gives CDR1 KGHSH, CDR2 LQKENI. The CDR3 spans 17 residues. The CDR3 DNA sequence: TGTGCCAGCTCACCACTCTCGGGACTAGCGGGTCGTGAGACCCAGTACTTC. It codes for CASSPLSGLAGRETQYF.

For the CDR3, the DNA is TGCGCCAGCAGCTTTCTTAAATTTCTAGCGGGAACGAACACCGGGGAGCTGTTTTTT. Translated, it gives CASSFLKFLAGTNTGELFF. The rearrangement uses TRBV5-1 and TRBJ2-2; TRBD2 aligns across 9 bases. Looked up from germline, CDR1 is SGHRS and CDR2 is YFSETQ. Germline trimming cut 2 bases from V and 0 bases from J; bases unmatched to any gene: 11. CDR3 length equals 19 residues.

The V gene is TRBV4-2, the J gene TRBJ2-5; TRBD2 aligns across 13 bases. Germline lookup yields CDR1 LGHNA and CDR2 YNFKEQ. The CDR3 loop spans 19 amino acids. Trimming at V came to 3 bases and at J to 2 bases, leaving 12 bases not matched to a gene. CDR3 nucleotide sequence: TGTGCCAGCAGCCACGGACTAGCGGGAGACCCACAACCTCAAGAGACCCAGTACTTC. Protein sequence: CASSHGLAGDPQPQETQYF.

V gene TRBV6-5 combines with J gene TRBJ2-1; D unresolved. CDR1 and CDR2 from the germline V gene are MNHEY and SVGAGI. V lost 1 base and J 9 bases, leaving 7 bases between the germline ends. The CDR3 length is 12 residues. The CDR3 is CASSYLLGEQFF. The CDR3 region has the DNA TGTGCCAGCAGTTACTTGCTCGGTGAGCAGTTCTTC.

This chain uses TRBV14 with TRBJ2-7, with a possible D match to TRBD2 (6 bases). Trimming stripped 8 bases from V and 2 bases from J, with 22 bases between. Looked up from germline, CDR1 is SGHDN and CDR2 is FVKESK. The CDR3 runs to 16 residues. The CDR3 DNA follows: TGTGCCAGCTCAATCCCGGCGGGATTCATGACCTACGAGCAGTACTTC. It codes for CASSIPAGFMTYEQYF.

V is TRBV6-6 and J is TRBJ2-5; TRBD2 is a possible D gene (7 bases). Trimming shortened V by 5 bases and J by 4 bases, and 23 bases separated the two germline ends. Germline CDR1 and CDR2: MNHNY and SVGAGI (reference sequence). The CDR3 is made up of 17 amino acids. The CDR3 region has the DNA TGTGCCAGCAGTCCTGGGGGGGGCTCGCCCTTGGGAGAGACCCAGTACTTC. Residues: CASSPGGGSPLGETQYF.

The chain employs TRBV5-1 and TRBJ1-3, with D unclear. Deletions cut 1 base from V and 4 bases from J, with 6 bases between. Germline CDR1 and CDR2: SGHRS and YFSETQ. The CDR3 totals 13 residues. CDR3 loop: CASSLNMGNTIYF. Written as DNA, the CDR3 is TGCGCCAGCAGCTTGAATATGGGAAACACCATATATTTT.

This chain connects TRBV19 to TRBJ2-3, with D unclear. V dropped 3 bases and J dropped 1 base, with 11 bases sitting between them. The CDR3 has 15 amino acids. Germline-derived CDR1 and CDR2 are LNHDA and SQIVND (reference sequence). The CDR3: CASSMFSLGTDTQYF. CDR3 sequence (DNA): TGTGCCAGTAGTATGTTTTCCCTTGGCACAGATACGCAGTATTTT. The full variable domain, in which reference TRBV19 and TRBJ2-3 provide the parts outside the CDR3, is DGGITQSPKYLFRKEGQNVTLSCEQNLNHDAMYWYRQDPGQGLRLIYYSQIVNDFQKGDIAEGYSVSREKKESFPLTVTSAQKNPTAFYLCASSMFSLGTDTQYFGPGTRLTVL.

About this clone: A read error may account for a junction end that differs from germline. The CDR3 DNA sequence: TGCGCCAGCAGGACGGCGGGAGTTTTT. Protein sequence: CASRTAGVF. This chain uses TRBV5-1 with TRBJ2-3; TRBD2 matches at 7 bases. CDR1 and CDR2 (germline): SGHRS, YFSETQ. The CDR3 is made up of 9 amino acids.

This chain joins TRBV28 and TRBJ1-2, with D uncertain. The CDR3 sequence is 13 residues long. Germline CDR1 reads MDHEN; CDR2 reads SYDVKM. The DNA of the CDR3 is TGTGCTACCCTAGGCCCCGTCGTCTATGGCTACACCTTC. As protein: CATLGPVVYGYTF.